The clone carrying this T cell receptor beta chain was seen more than once but under ten times. V dropped 4 bases and J dropped 0 bases, with 9 bases sitting between them. The CDR3 is 14 residues long. Looked up from germline, CDR1 is SEHNR and CDR2 is FQNEAQ (reference sequence). Clones were sequenced by immunoSEQ multiplex PCR, and TCRdb holds only the in-frame ones, with some missing. The sample lists about 64,000 clones, roughly 85% occurring once. With autoimmune disease history or systemic immunosuppression, patients were excluded. The data were taken from a study of OX40 agonist ivuxolimab in advanced cancers.

The rearrangement links TRBV7-9 to TRBJ1-1; possibly TRBD1 for D (5 bases). The receptor was derived from an adult with an advanced solid tumor such as melanoma, head and neck, liver or kidney cancer. This material consisted of CD4+ or CD8+ T cells sorted from blood, taken in a trial of the OX40 agonist ivuxolimab. CDR3 sequence reads: CASSSDIMNTEAFF. The CDR3, as DNA: TGTGCCAGCAGCTCGGACATTATGAACACTGAAGCTTTCTTT. The whole variable domain, filled in from reference TRBV7-9 and TRBJ1-1, reads DTGVSQNPRHKITKRGQNVTFRCDPISEHNRLYWYRQTLGQGPEFLTYFQNEAQLEKSRLLSDRFSAERPKGSFSTLEIQRTEQGDSAMYLCASSSDIMNTEAFFGQGTRLTVV.